These 26 T cell receptor beta chains share one sample of origin, sequenced in a study of Ad26.COV2.S vaccination and SARS-CoV-2 variants (dated by TCRdb to the early 2020s). The treatment or condition label, read with the paper, signifies: over 15 received Ad26.COV2.S at low or high dose, single or two shots; several received placebo; per-sample allocation not given. For vaccine and placebo recipients, the sequenced repertoires came from samples collected on day 63 after the first injection. The library was built by means of the immunoSEQ multiplex PCR assay. In TCRdb, the immuneACCESS table is reduced to in-frame sequences with V and J assigned. These tables do not hold every clone; where another copy was compared, an unresolved V gene accounts for under half, and the others remain unexplained. The sample table holds approximately 300,000 clones, of which around four fifths were seen once. In total, the top ten clones hold around 2% of the sample.

The starting material was peripheral blood, obtained in a trial of Ad26.COV2.S vaccine versus placebo. The receptors were sampled from a person between 18 and 60 years old who received the Ad26.COV2.S COVID-19 vaccine or a placebo.

V gene TRBV11-3 combines with J gene TRBJ1-1, with D unclear. The CDR3 runs 14 residues. Trimming took off 5 bases at V and 1 base at J, with 11 bases between the two ends. Germline V gene lookup returns CDR1 SGHNT and CDR2 YENEEA. CDR3 protein: CASSAREPNTEAFF. CDR3 coding DNA: TGTGCCAGCAGCGCCCGAGAACCGAACACTGAAGCTTTCTTT.

The V and J genes are TRBV5-1 and TRBJ2-7; TRBD1 is a possible D gene (6 bases). CDR1 is SGHRS, CDR2 YFSETQ, per germline. V lost 0 bases and J lost 0, with 13 bases in between. The CDR3 spans 16 residues. This CDR3 reads CASSLGPDRISYEQYF. For the CDR3, the DNA is TGCGCCAGCAGCTTGGGGCCTGACAGGATCTCCTACGAGCAGTACTTC. Full variable domain (outside the CDR3, taken from reference TRBV5-1 and TRBJ2-7): KAGVTQTPRYLIKTRGQQVTLSCSPISGHRSVSWYQQTPGQGLQFLFEYFSETQRNKGNFPGRFSGRQFSNSRSEMNVSTLELGDSALYLCASSLGPDRISYEQYFGPGTRLTVT.

The chain has TRBV7-2 and TRBJ1-2; 9 positions match TRBD1. CDR1 is SGHTA, CDR2 FQGNSA, per germline. V lost 3 bases, J lost 6 bases, and 11 bases stayed unmatched. CDR3 length equals 16 residues. The CDR3, as DNA: TGTGCCAGCAGCTTGGGAGGGACAGGGCTCAGGCATGGCTACACCTTC. As protein: CASSLGGTGLRHGYTF.

The chain has TRBV19 and TRBJ2-4; D may be TRBD1 or TRBD2 (5 bases each). CDR1 LNHDA and CDR2 SQIVND come from the germline V gene (reference sequence). The CDR3 consists of 15 residues. V lost 4 bases to trimming and J lost 1 base, with 11 bases between them. CDR3 DNA sequence: TGTGCCAGTAGTACCACGGGGCCCGCCAAAAACATTCAGTACTTC. Translation: CASSTTGPAKNIQYF.

This chain uses TRBV10-3 with TRBJ2-5, with 13 bases lining up with TRBD2. J was trimmed by 2 bases and V by 8 bases; bases with no gene match: 2. There are 14 residues in the CDR3. Germline CDR1 and CDR2: ENHRY and SYGVKD. CDR3 DNA sequence: TGTGCCATCGGGACTAGCGGGGTACAAGAGACCCAGTACTTC. Translated: CAIGTSGVQETQYF.

The chain links TRBV7-2 to TRBJ1-5; TRBD1 is a possible D gene (5 bases). With 2 bases removed from V and 0 bases from J, the gap between germline ends came to 11 bases. Germline V gene data show CDR1 as SGHTA and CDR2 as FQGNSA. This CDR3 is 16 amino acids long. The CDR3 region is CASSLRDLDSNQPQHF. Here the CDR3 DNA reads TGTGCCAGCAGCTTAAGGGACCTAGATAGCAATCAGCCCCAGCATTTT.

This clone was detected only once. The chain has TRBV6-5 and TRBJ2-3, with a weak D call TRBD1 (6 bases). Trimming removed 5 bases at V and 0 bases at J, with 12 bases between. Germline values: CDR1 MNHEY, CDR2 SVGAGI. This CDR3 contains 15 residues. The CDR3 DNA sequence: TGTGCCAGCAGTAGACAGGCTTCTAGCACAGATACGCAGTATTTT. It codes for CASSRQASSTDTQYF.

CDR3 coding DNA: TGTGCCAGCAGCCCTGGACGGATGAACACTGAAGCTTTCTTT. Translation gives CASSPGRMNTEAFF. V gene TRBV5-5 combines with J gene TRBJ1-1, with no clear D. CDR1 SGHKS and CDR2 YYEKEE come from the germline V gene (reference sequence). Trimming stripped 4 bases from V and 0 bases from J, with 10 bases between. The CDR3 runs to 14 residues.

The CDR3 bases are TGTGCCAGCAGTTACTTAGGGCAGTCCTACGAGCAGTACTTC. Protein: CASSYLGQSYEQYF. The chain is built from TRBV6-2 or TRBV6-3 and TRBJ2-7; D call uncertain. With 1 base removed from V and 1 base from J, the gap between germline ends came to 8 bases. The length of the CDR3 is 14 residues. Germline V gives CDR1 MNHEY, CDR2 SVGEGT.

This sequence joins TRBV13 and TRBJ1-6; 7 bases match TRBD1. The CDR3 loop spans 14 amino acids. J gave up 7 bases and V 5 bases, and 5 bases lay outside the gene matches. Germline CDR1 PRHDT, CDR2 FYEKMQ (reference sequence). The CDR3 reads CASSLQGGNSPLHF. CDR3 coding DNA: TGTGCCAGCAGCCTGCAGGGGGGGAATTCACCCCTCCACTTT.

This rearrangement joins TRBV4-2 to TRBJ1-2, with D possibly matching TRBD1 (6 bases). CDR1 and CDR2 from the germline V gene are LGHNA and YNFKEQ. The CDR3 contains 15 residues. The V end lost 3 bases, the J end lost 4 bases, and 15 bases lay between the germline ends. CDR3 sequence reads: CASSHPQGLGYGYTF. In nucleotides, the CDR3 is TGTGCCAGCAGCCACCCACAGGGTTTGGGCTATGGCTACACCTTC.

Many counts were recorded for this clone. CDR3 in amino acids: CASSPLQEPQHF. The CDR3 nucleotides read TGTGCCAGCAGTCCCCTACAGGAGCCCCAGCATTTT. The V and J genes are TRBV28 and TRBJ1-5, with D possibly matching TRBD1 (5 bases). From germline, CDR1 is MDHEN and CDR2 SYDVKM. This CDR3 is built from 12 residues. V was pared by 5 bases and J by 8 bases, with 10 bases between.

The chain has TRBV6-5 and TRBJ2-1; the D gene could be TRBD1 or TRBD2 (7 bases each). Germline V gene sequence: CDR1 MNHEY, CDR2 SVGAGI. The CDR3 covers 16 residues. The V end was cut by 0 bases, the J end by 8 bases, with 17 bases between. This chain's CDR3 is CASSYSNVRGGYEQFF. The CDR3 bases are TGTGCCAGCAGTTACTCGAACGTCAGGGGGGGCTATGAGCAGTTCTTC.

This clone was seen more than once but under ten times. J is TRBJ1-2 and V is TRBV12-3 or TRBV12-4; D unresolved. The V end was cut by 2 bases, the J end by 8 bases, with 12 bases between. The CDR3 runs to 13 residues. The CDR3 loop is CASSLIEGLGYTF. The CDR3 bases are TGTGCCAGCAGTTTAATAGAGGGCTTGGGCTACACCTTC.

The gene calls are TRBV28 and TRBJ1-1; TRBD1 is a possible D gene (5 bases). Germline lookup yields CDR1 MDHEN and CDR2 SYDVKM. Trimming shortened V by 3 bases and J by 1 base, and 12 bases separated the two germline ends. CDR3 length: 15 residues. The CDR3 is CASSFTGGANTEAFF. CDR3 in DNA: TGTGCCAGCAGTTTCACAGGAGGGGCGAACACTGAAGCTTTCTTT.

The V call is TRBV5-4, the J call TRBJ2-1; 12 bases fit TRBD2. CDR3 size: 16 residues. With 4 bases clipped from V and 8 bases from J, the junction kept 10 bases outside the gene matches. Germline CDR1 reads SGHNT; CDR2 reads YYREEE (reference sequence). The CDR3 reads CASSHRTSGERDEQFF. The CDR3 DNA reads as TGTGCCAGCAGCCACCGGACTAGCGGGGAGAGAGATGAGCAGTTCTTC.

The chain carries TRBV27 and TRBJ1-6; weak D call: TRBD1 (5 bases). Germline lookup yields CDR1 MNHEY and CDR2 SMNVEV (reference sequence). V was cut by 7 bases and J by 8 bases, with 21 bases left in between. The CDR3 is 16 residues long. CDR3 loop: CASTSWGGRSDSPLHF. The CDR3 DNA reads as TGTGCCAGCACCTCCTGGGGGGGGAGGTCCGATTCACCCCTCCACTTT.

The gene calls are TRBV7-2 and TRBJ1-2; D gene ambiguous. Germline CDR1 SGHTA, CDR2 FQGNSA. This CDR3 comprises 16 residues. The germline V and J ends were trimmed by 5 bases and 0 bases, with 16 bases remaining between them. The CDR3 DNA reads TGTGCCAGCAGCCTAGTGTGGGTTGAGGCTAACTATGGCTACACCTTC. Residues: CASSLVWVEANYGYTF.

The gene calls are TRBV28 and TRBJ2-7; TRBD1 might be the D (6 bases). Trimming pared 7 bases from V and 0 bases from J, leaving 13 bases between. The length of the CDR3 is 14 residues. Germline loops: CDR1 MDHEN, CDR2 SYDVKM. CDR3 coding DNA: TGTGCCAGCACAGGACAGATTAGCTCCTACGAGCAGTACTTC. It specifies CASTGQISSYEQYF.

This clone turned up a few times. The V call is TRBV4-1, the J call TRBJ1-2; D unclear. Germline values: CDR1 MGHRA, CDR2 YSYEKL. Trimming removed 0 bases at V and 6 bases at J, with 5 bases between. CDR3 size: 12 residues. In DNA form, the CDR3 reads TGCGCCAGCAGCCAAGATGGCGATGGCTACACCTTC. Translated: CASSQDGDGYTF.

This clone was seen just once. The chain recombines TRBV30 with TRBJ1-6; D not certain. Germline V CDR1 and CDR2: GTSNPN, SVGIG (reference sequence). CDR3 length: 18 residues. The V gene lost 7 bases and the J gene lost 0 bases, with 22 bases spanning the gap. The CDR3 loop is CASTFHGGAHSYNSPLHF. CDR3 DNA: TGTGCCTCCACTTTCCACGGCGGCGCCCACTCCTATAATTCACCCCTCCACTTT.

The chain links TRBV5-1 to TRBJ1-2, with D possibly TRBD1 on 6 matching bases. The CDR3 totals 16 residues. Germline-derived CDR1 and CDR2 are SGHRS and YFSETQ. Trimming left V 1 base short and J 6 bases short, with 19 bases between. CDR3 sequence: CASSLTGISSENGYTF. As DNA, the CDR3 is TGCGCCAGCAGCTTGACAGGGATTAGTTCAGAAAATGGCTACACCTTC.

This clone came up once. V usage is TRBV4-2 and J usage is TRBJ2-2, with D hard to call. This CDR3 is built from 14 residues. V was pared by 4 bases and J by 3 bases, with 9 bases between. Germline assignment: CDR1 LGHNA and CDR2 YNFKEQ. CDR3 bases: TGTGCCAGCAGCCCTTCGTGGGACACCGGGGAGCTGTTTTTT. Translated, it gives CASSPSWDTGELFF.

The count of this clone is one. The chain employs TRBV5-4 and TRBJ2-1; 11 bases match TRBD2. The J segment lost 8 bases and the V segment lost 0 bases, leaving 4 bases of the junction unmatched. This CDR3 spans 15 amino acids. Germline V gene data show CDR1 as SGHNT and CDR2 as YYREEE (reference sequence). The CDR3 DNA is TGTGCCAGCAGCTTGGCTAGCGGGGGGAGACATGAGCAGTTCTTC. Residues: CASSLASGGRHEQFF.

This clone was found a few times. The chain has TRBV23-1 and TRBJ2-7; perhaps TRBD1 as D (5 bases). TRBV23-1 is an ORF; its function is uncertain. There are 14 residues in the CDR3. Trimming removed 0 bases at V and 2 bases at J, with 8 bases between. This CDR3 reads CASSQSPGPYEQYF. The DNA for the CDR3 is TGCGCCAGCAGTCAATCCCCAGGGCCCTACGAGCAGTACTTC.

The chain has TRBV6-5 and TRBJ1-2; 7 positions match TRBD1. This CDR3 has 13 amino acids. The trim removed 2 bases at V and 8 bases at J, leaving 5 bases unmatched. Per the germline V gene, CDR1 is MNHEY and CDR2 is SVGAGI. The CDR3 DNA sequence: TGTGCCAGCAGTTACGAGGGGGCAAGAGGCTACACCTTC. Translation: CASSYEGARGYTF.